This T cell receptor beta chain was identified in a study of blood T cell repertoires in COVID-19. Across 20 to 25 US areas, participants ranged in age from 18 to 89 years. Per germline, CDR1 MNHEY and CDR2 SVGAGI. Trimming stripped 6 bases from V and 6 bases from J, with 14 bases between. CDR3 size: 14 residues. Original handling: Reference gene primer amplification in the assay estimated nucleated cell counts. Sequenced by immunoSEQ multiplex PCR; TCRdb stores in-frame clones only, minus some. V, J and clone size derive from that table, while D and trimming were established from the DNA sequence. There are some 160,000 clones in the sample; roughly 90% occur only once, and around 6.7% lies in the top ten.

This receptor was identified in a woman in her forties or fifties who had recovered from COVID-19. The chain has TRBV6-5 and TRBJ2-2, with D possibly matching TRBD1 (6 bases). The sample taken for sequencing was PBMCs or T cells enriched from blood (not recorded which). Here the CDR3 DNA reads TGTGCCAGCAGCCTTACAGGGTTGGCCGGGGAGCTGTTTTTT. Encoded protein: CASSLTGLAGELFF.